This record concerns one T cell receptor (beta chain) sequence. Its antigen remains unknown. The length of the CDR3 is 18 residues. CDR1 and CDR2 from the germline V gene are ENHRY and SYGVKD. V gave up 2 bases and J gave up 5 bases; unmatched junction bases: 9. The source of the sample is a study of PD-1 blockade in classical Hodgkin lymphoma. Using immunoSEQ multiplex PCR, the repertoire was profiled, and TCRdb retains in-frame clones only, with some absent. The table lists about 21,000 clones, approximately 94% of them singletons. Study-wide results and limits: What caused the repertoire differences, perhaps disease activity or prior therapy, remains undefined. Newly diagnosed patients had baseline TCR diversity that was reportedly lower than that of healthy donors.

Time point: newly diagnosed, previously untreated cHL patient sample. Investigators turned to newly diagnosed, untreated classical Hodgkin lymphoma PBMCs for comparison. Sequenced: peripheral blood mononuclear cells (PBMCs). This TCR came from a human donor with classical Hodgkin lymphoma. The chain is built from TRBV10-3 and TRBJ2-2, with 12 bases matching TRBD1. For the CDR3, the DNA is TGTGCCATCAGTGAGCAAGCAAGGGACAGGGGGCGAACCGGGGAGCTGTTTTTT. Protein sequence: CAISEQARDRGRTGELFF.